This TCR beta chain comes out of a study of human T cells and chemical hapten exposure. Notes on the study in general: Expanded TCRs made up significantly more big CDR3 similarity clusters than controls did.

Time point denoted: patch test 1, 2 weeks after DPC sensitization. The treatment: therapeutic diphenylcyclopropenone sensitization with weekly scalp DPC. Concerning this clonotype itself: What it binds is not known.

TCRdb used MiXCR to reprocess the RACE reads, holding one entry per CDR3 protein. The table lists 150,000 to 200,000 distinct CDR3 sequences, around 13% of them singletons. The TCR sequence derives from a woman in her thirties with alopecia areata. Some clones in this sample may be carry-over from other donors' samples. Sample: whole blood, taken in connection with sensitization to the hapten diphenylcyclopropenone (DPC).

CDR3 bases: TGCGCCAGCAGCTTAGACAGGGCTGAGCAGTTCTTC. This gives the protein CASSLDRAEQFF. The chain links TRBV5-1 to TRBJ2-1; 7 bases align to TRBD1. This CDR3 has 12 amino acids. Germline loops: CDR1 SGHRS, CDR2 YFSETQ. V was pared by 2 bases and J by 9 bases, with 2 bases of the junction left unmatched.